Sequencing of this TCR beta chain was carried out in a study of shared clonotypes between healthy human individuals. Study-wide results and caveats: Generally, estimated richness proved larger in naive subsets than it did in memory subsets.

Looked up from germline, CDR1 is SEHNR and CDR2 is FQNEAQ (reference sequence). This CDR3 region has 15 residues. The J segment lost 0 bases and the V segment lost 4 bases, leaving 5 bases of the junction unmatched. Measured with immunoSEQ multiplex PCR; TCRdb has only the in-frame clones, and not every one. The profile covers 1 million to 1.2 million clones, with roughly 80% appearing a single time and 0.89% taken by the ten largest. As concerns this clone: No antigen is known for it.

CD4+ cells underwent separation, giving CD45RA+ naive and CD45RA-negative memory subsets. Sequences were obtained from memory CD4+ T cells from PBMCs. The subset is: CD45RA-negative fraction. The clonotype comes from a man aged 18 to 29 in good health. Some clones in this sample may be carry-over from other donors' samples. The chain joins TRBV7-9 to TRBJ1-1, with TRBD1 identical over 7 bases. CDR3 in amino acids: CASSSRDSMNTEAFF. The CDR3 DNA follows: TGTGCCAGCAGCTCGCGGGACAGCATGAACACTGAAGCTTTCTTT.